These 21 T cell receptor beta chains were all obtained from the same sample, sequenced in a study of blood T cell repertoires in COVID-19. Data came from immunoSEQ multiplex PCR; TCRdb stores just in-frame clones and leaves some out. The top ten clones hold roughly 5% of a sample with more than 85,000 clones, roughly 92% of them seen once. Sequenced: peripheral blood. The receptors shown here come from a man aged 65-85 years with acute or convalescent COVID-19.

The J gene is TRBJ2-7, the V gene TRBV7-2, with D possibly TRBD1 on 7 matching bases. V was shortened by 5 bases and J by 1 base, with 15 bases between the two germline ends. CDR3 length: 15 amino acids. CDR1 and CDR2 (germline): SGHTA, FQGNSA. DNA for the CDR3: TGTGCCAGCAGCCCTCAGGGGGGTAGTTCCTACGAGCAGTACTTC. Its translation is CASSPQGGSSYEQYF.

This chain uses TRBV9 with TRBJ2-7; 7 nucleotides agree with TRBD2. Germline CDR1 SGDLS, CDR2 YYNGEE. V trimming: 5 bases; J trimming: 6 bases; junction bases outside the gene matches: 14. This CDR3 is built from 15 residues. In DNA, the CDR3 is TGTGCCAGCAGTGTCTCAGCCTCGACGGGAGGCGAGCAGTACTTC. Protein sequence: CASSVSASTGGEQYF.

The chain recombines TRBV2 with TRBJ2-2, with 9 bases matching TRBD2. J was trimmed by 3 bases and V by 6 bases; bases with no gene match: 5. The CDR3 has 15 residues. Germline loops: CDR1 SNHLY, CDR2 FYNNEI. The CDR3 sequence is CASRRAGGDTGELFF. In DNA, the CDR3 is TGTGCCAGCAGGCGGGCGGGAGGGGACACCGGGGAGCTGTTTTTT. The full variable domain, rest sourced from reference TRBV2 and TRBJ2-2, is EPEVTQTPSHQVTQMGQEVILRCVPISNHLYFYWYRQILGQKVEFLVSFYNNEISEKSEIFDDQFSVERPDGSNFTLKIRSTKLEDSAMYFCASRRAGGDTGELFFGEGSRLTVL.

This chain joins TRBV7-6 and TRBJ2-5; 11 nucleotides line up with TRBD2. Germline assignment: CDR1 SGHVS and CDR2 FNYEAQ. The V and J ends lost 1 base and 5 bases, in that order; junction bases with no gene match: 12. The CDR3 sequence is 18 residues long. This CDR3 is CASSLEASGRPLRETQYF. The CDR3 DNA sequence: TGTGCCAGCAGCTTAGAGGCTAGCGGGAGGCCATTACGGGAGACCCAGTACTTC.

V is TRBV9 and J is TRBJ2-1; D uncertain. CDR3 length: 11 residues. The V gene lost 2 bases and the J gene lost 8 bases, with 5 bases spanning the gap. The germline V gene encodes CDR1 SGDLS and CDR2 YYNGEE. The CDR3 reads CASSVNDEQFF. The CDR3 bases are TGTGCCAGCAGCGTTAATGATGAGCAGTTCTTC.

V and J are TRBV6-2 or TRBV6-3 and TRBJ2-2, with 11 bases that match TRBD1. Germline V gives CDR1 MNHEY, CDR2 SVGEGT. V lost 5 bases to trimming and J lost 5 bases; unmatched junction nucleotides: 10. This CDR3 comprises 17 residues. In nucleotides, the CDR3 is TGTGCCAGCAGTCAGCGGGGACAGGGGGGATCAACCGGGGAGCTGTTTTTT. Translating gives CASSQRGQGGSTGELFF.

This chain uses TRBV27 with TRBJ2-7; 13 bases align to TRBD2. The CDR3 is 15 residues long. V gave up 4 bases and J gave up 2 bases; unmatched junction bases: 2. Germline-derived CDR1 and CDR2 are MNHEY and SMNVEV (reference sequence). The CDR3 sequence is CASSSGLAGTYEQYF. CDR3 sequence (DNA): TGTGCCAGCAGTTCGGGACTAGCGGGAACCTACGAGCAGTACTTC.

Written as DNA, the CDR3 is TGTGCCAGCAGTCCAGGGACAGTCGGTGGCTACACCTTC. Its protein is CASSPGTVGGYTF. The chain is built from TRBV6-1 and TRBJ1-2, with 7 nucleotides matching TRBD1. V lost 5 bases, J lost 7 bases, and 7 bases stayed unmatched. Per the germline V gene, CDR1 is MNHNS and CDR2 is SASEGT. The CDR3 loop spans 13 amino acids.

The chain recombines TRBV28 with TRBJ1-4, with 11 positions matching TRBD1. CDR1 is MDHEN, CDR2 SYDVKM, per germline. The CDR3 is 16 amino acids. V trimming: 2 bases; J trimming: 9 bases; junction bases outside the gene matches: 8. This chain's CDR3 is CASSLPPGQGGKKLFF. DNA for the CDR3: TGTGCCAGCAGTTTACCACCGGGACAGGGGGGGAAAAAACTGTTTTTT.

The chain has TRBV9 and TRBJ2-5; 14 bases map to TRBD2. This CDR3 spans 17 amino acids. The germline gives CDR1 SGDLS, CDR2 YYNGEE. Unmatched junction bases numbered 10, after V lost 4 bases and J lost 5 bases. The CDR3: CASSPGTSGSGWETQYF. As DNA, the CDR3 is TGTGCCAGCAGCCCCGGGACTAGCGGGAGTGGTTGGGAGACCCAGTACTTC.

The gene calls are TRBV24-1 and TRBJ2-7, with 7 bases identical to TRBD1. CDR3 length equals 15 residues. V gave up 1 base and J gave up 3 bases; unmatched junction bases: 5. Germline V CDR1 and CDR2: KGHDR, SFDVKD. The CDR3 protein is CATSDFAGTVYEQYF. In DNA, the CDR3 is TGTGCCACCAGTGATTTCGCCGGGACAGTCTACGAGCAGTACTTC.

The genes are TRBV15 and TRBJ2-1, with 7 bases identical to TRBD2. Germline V gene lookup returns CDR1 LNHNV and CDR2 YYDKDF (reference sequence). V shed 3 bases and J 14 bases; nucleotides not matched to a gene: 13. There are 14 residues in the CDR3. Here the CDR3 DNA reads TGTGCCACCAGCAGCGGACCTGGGACTACCAAGGAGTTCTTC. This codes for CATSSGPGTTKEFF.

V and J are TRBV6-5 and TRBJ1-5, with D possibly being TRBD1 (5 bases). The CDR3 has 14 amino acids. The ends were cut back, 8 bases at V and 3 bases at J, with 14 bases in the middle. The V gene's germline CDR1 is MNHEY and CDR2 SVGAGI. The CDR3 loop is CASGRVGNNQPQHF. CDR3 coding DNA: TGTGCCAGCGGCAGGGTTGGTAACAATCAGCCCCAGCATTTT.

The rearrangement uses TRBV7-3 and TRBJ2-1, with TRBD1 matching over 8 bases. This CDR3 region has 16 residues. Germline values: CDR1 SGHTA, CDR2 FQGTGA. The ends lost 1 base at V and 5 bases at J; junction bases unmatched: 7. CDR3 residues: CASSLMAGGVNNEQFF. The CDR3, as DNA: TGTGCCAGCAGCTTAATGGCAGGGGGCGTCAACAATGAGCAGTTCTTC.

This chain joins TRBV28 and TRBJ2-3, with D perhaps matching TRBD2 (6 bases). Trimming left V 3 bases short and J 0 bases short, with 10 bases between. CDR3 length: 15 residues. Germline lookup yields CDR1 MDHEN and CDR2 SYDVKM. CDR3 residues: CASSFIADSTDTQYF. CDR3 coding DNA: TGTGCCAGCAGTTTTATAGCGGATAGCACAGATACGCAGTATTTT.

V is TRBV24-1 and J is TRBJ2-1; 9 bases agree with TRBD2. This CDR3 has 14 amino acids. Unmatched junction bases numbered 7, after V lost 9 bases and J lost 5 bases. Germline V CDR1 and CDR2: KGHDR, SFDVKD. The CDR3, as DNA: TGTGCCACCGGCCGGATAGCGGGAGACAATGAGCAGTTCTTC. This encodes CATGRIAGDNEQFF.

The chain carries TRBV6-4 and TRBJ1-1, with D perhaps TRBD1 (5 bases). The CDR3 runs 13 residues. Trimming pared 3 bases from V and 10 bases from J, leaving 15 bases between. Germline assignment: CDR1 MRHNA and CDR2 SNTAGT. The CDR3 DNA reads TGTGCCAGCAGTGAAACAGGTCTTTCTATAGCTTTCTTT. This codes for CASSETGLSIAFF.

For this clone: The identical CDR3 is also encoded by other nucleotide sequences in the sample. The chain has TRBV11-2 and TRBJ2-1; the match to TRBD1 covers 7 bases. The CDR3 extends over 15 amino acids. Germline lookup yields CDR1 SGHAT and CDR2 FQNNGV. V trimming: 1 base; J trimming: 2 bases; junction bases outside the gene matches: 2. CDR3 sequence: CASSLVGGPYNEQFF. CDR3 nucleotide sequence: TGTGCCAGCAGCTTAGTAGGGGGCCCCTACAATGAGCAGTTCTTC.

This chain connects TRBV5-5 to TRBJ2-1; a weak D match, TRBD2 (6 bases). Germline values: CDR1 SGHKS, CDR2 YYEKEE (reference sequence). The CDR3 consists of 15 residues. The V end was cut by 1 base, the J end by 8 bases, with 16 bases between. CDR3 region: CASSLSGGTVDEQFF. CDR3 nucleotide sequence: TGTGCCAGCAGCTTGTCGGGCGGGACGGTCGATGAGCAGTTCTTC.

This sequence joins TRBV28 and TRBJ1-4; D may be TRBD1 (5 bases). Trimming removed 3 bases at V and 6 bases at J, with 11 bases between. The CDR3 consists of 14 residues. The germline gives CDR1 MDHEN, CDR2 SYDVKM. The CDR3 sequence: CASSFLGGDEKLFF. Written as DNA, the CDR3 is TGTGCCAGCAGTTTTTTGGGGGGAGATGAAAAACTGTTTTTT.

The chain has TRBV28 and TRBJ1-2; tentatively, D is TRBD1 (6 bases). The CDR3 has 12 residues. From germline, CDR1 is MDHEN and CDR2 SYDVKM. The V end was cut by 3 bases, the J end by 8 bases, with 10 bases between. CDR3 protein: CASSLDRRGYTF. CDR3 nucleotides: TGTGCCAGCAGTTTGGACAGACGAGGCTACACCTTC.